Shown below are 2 T cell receptor beta chains from a single sample sequenced in a study of CXCR3-negative and CXCR3-positive naive CD8 T cells. In preparing the TRB cDNA libraries, 5' RACE with UMI labels was used. From its re-call of the 5' RACE reads, TCRdb lists each CDR3 protein once, without DNA. The data show thousands of distinct CDR3 sequences, and the top ten clones hold around 2%. Sequencing used naive CXCR3- CD8+ T cells from blood. Subset: CD45RO-CCR7+CD27+CD95- naive CD8+ T cells lacking CXCR3 (TNR3-). The receptors derive from a human donor in good health. Some clones in this sample may be carry-over from other donors' samples.

This chain uses TRBV19 with TRBJ2-1. Germline assignment: CDR1 LNHDA and CDR2 SQIVND (reference sequence). The CDR3 runs 11 residues. The CDR3 reads CASHSFNEQFF. Looking up the rest from reference TRBV19 and TRBJ2-1 gives the full variable domain: DGGITQSPKYLFRKEGQNVTLSCEQNLNHDAMYWYRQDPGQGLRLIYYSQIVNDFQKGDIAEGYSVSREKKESFPLTVTSAQKNPTAFYLCASHSFNEQFFGPGTRLTVL.

In terms of frequency, this clonotype is medium-sized. The rearrangement links TRBV7-9 to TRBJ2-5; TCRdb calls TRBD1, which cannot be checked without DNA. There are 15 residues in the CDR3. From germline, CDR1 is SEHNR and CDR2 FQNEAQ (reference sequence). The CDR3 sequence is CASSLASGGQETQYF.